This section outlines one T cell receptor beta chain sequence together with its context. Its matching antigen is unknown. Method: immunoSEQ multiplex PCR; TCRdb's copy keeps in-frame clones and lacks some. The table lists about 2.3 million clones, less than 95% of them singletons. This sample is drawn from a study of shared clonotypes between healthy human individuals. Study conclusions and caveats: The diversity represented, both genetic and in exposure history, was limited by few donors. It was the non-shared clonotypes that had lower generation probabilities than clonotypes shared by all four donors.

V shed 4 bases, J shed 7 bases, and the junction held 7 bases outside the gene matches. The CDR3 sequence is 15 residues long. The germline V gene encodes CDR1 SGHAT and CDR2 FQNNGV. The rearrangement joins TRBV11-2 to TRBJ2-2, with 9 bases lining up with TRBD2. Source material: naive CD4+ T cells from PBMCs. Regarding subset: CD45RA+ positively selected. This receptor was identified in a young man in good health. Some clones in this sample may be carry-over from other donors' samples. The CDR3 here is CASSSLAGAGGELFF. The CDR3 bases are TGTGCCAGCAGCTCCTTAGCGGGAGCGGGCGGGGAGCTGTTTTTT.